The rows below give T cell receptor beta chains drawn from one sample of a study of T cell changes during pregnancy in multiple sclerosis. Sequencing was performed with immunoSEQ multiplex PCR; in TCRdb, only in-frame clones are kept and a portion is missing. The sample has about 46,000 clones; 92% are singletons. The source material was CD4+ T cells from peripheral blood mononuclear cells, sampled in the second trimester of pregnancy. Receptors originate from a female donor in good health, enrolled as a control in a pregnancy study. The CDR3 runs from the conserved cysteine through the conserved F or W. A D gene is named only where the DNA matches it firmly. Only some rows state a clone size, as once, few, many or a class for expanded clones.

j_call d_call clone_size v_call cdr3_length cdr3_nt cdr3_aa
TRBJ1-6 . . TRBV30 16 TGTGCCTGGATAACCGGGGTTAAGAAGAATAATTCACCCCTCCACTTT CAWITGVKKNNSPLHF
TRBJ1-1 TRBD1 . TRBV14 16 TGTGCCAGCAGCCAACGACCGGGACAGGGAGCCGCTGAAGCTTTCTTT CASSQRPGQGAAEAFF
TRBJ1-1 TRBD1 . TRBV4-3 14 TGCGCCAGCAGCCCCAGGGGGGAATCGGCTGAAGCTTTCTTT CASSPRGESAEAFF
TRBJ1-5 TRBD1 . TRBV7-9 15 TGTGCCAGCAGCTTCGGGACAGGAAGCTTTCAGCCCCAGCATTTT CASSFGTGSFQPQHF
TRBJ2-5 TRBD2 . TRBV19 17 TGTGCCAGTAGTAGGGGAAGCGGGGGCATGTACCAAGAGACCCAGTACTTC CASSRGSGGMYQETQYF
TRBJ2-7 TRBD1 . TRBV7-2 16 TGTGCCAGCAGCCCTCGGACAGGCGAGAGCTCCTACGAGCAGTACTTC CASSPRTGESSYEQYF
TRBJ1-1 . . TRBV11-3 13 TGTGCCAGCAGCCCGGGGGTCGGCACTGAAGCTTTCTTT CASSPGVGTEAFF
TRBJ1-3 TRBD1 . TRBV30 14 TGTGCCTGGCACGACAGGGTGCCAGGAAACACCATATATTTT CAWHDRVPGNTIYF
TRBJ2-2 . . TRBV19 14 TGTGCCAGTTCCAGCAGGGTGGTCACCGGGGAGCTGTTTTTT CASSSRVVTGELFF
TRBJ2-5 TRBD2 . TRBV30 16 TGTGCCTGGAGGACGACTAGCGGGGGGCGTCAAGAGACCCAGTACTTC CAWRTTSGGRQETQYF
TRBJ2-5 . . TRBV7-6 12 TGTGCCAGCAGCCCTCCTAGGGAGACCCAGTACTTC CASSPPRETQYF
TRBJ1-6 TRBD1 . TRBV7-6 18 TGTGCCAGCAGCCCCACAGGGGGTAGGGGCAGGAACAATTCACCCCTCCACTTT CASSPTGGRGRNNSPLHF
TRBJ2-5 TRBD2 . TRBV4-1 16 TGCGCCAGCAGCCAGGGACTAGCCCGGCCCCAAGAGACCCAGTACTTC CASSQGLARPQETQYF
TRBJ1-5 . . TRBV4-1 16 TGCGCCAGCAGCCAAGATGGAGGGATAGGTAATCAGCCCCAGCATTTT CASSQDGGIGNQPQHF
TRBJ1-5 TRBD1 . TRBV6-5 15 TGTGCCAGCAGAGCGGACAGGGGATCGGATCAGCCCCAGCATTTT CASRADRGSDQPQHF
TRBJ1-1 TRBD1 once TRBV11-2 14 TGTGCCAGCAGCCAAGCAGGGGGCAGAACTGAAGCTTTCTTT CASSQAGGRTEAFF
TRBJ2-4 . . TRBV7-2 14 TGTGCCAGCAGCTTACGTCTAGCCAAAAACATTCAGTACTTC CASSLRLAKNIQYF
TRBJ1-1 TRBD1 few TRBV2 15 TGTGCCAGCAGTGAAGGGGGACAGGGGAACACTGAAGCTTTCTTT CASSEGGQGNTEAFF
TRBJ2-2 . . TRBV12-5 17 TGTGCTAGTGGTTTTCCTCCGGGACACCCGAACACCGGGGAGCTGTTTTTT CASGFPPGHPNTGELFF
TRBJ1-6 TRBD1 . TRBV7-8 17 TGTGCCAGCAGCCCCCATTCCCCAGGGGGCGGAAATTCACCCCTCCACTTT CASSPHSPGGGNSPLHF
TRBJ2-7 . . TRBV11-3 11 TGTGCCAGCAGCTTAGTTCGCGAGCAGTACTTC CASSLVREQYF
TRBJ1-5 TRBD1 . TRBV6-5 13 TGTGCCAGCAGCAGACAGGGCTCACAGCCCCAGCATTTT CASSRQGSQPQHF
TRBJ1-1 . once TRBV9 15 TGTGCCAGCAGCGTAGGAGGTGAACGTTGGACTGAAGCTTTCTTT CASSVGGERWTEAFF
TRBJ1-2 TRBD1 . TRBV29-1 15 TGCAGTGCCCGAGGACAGGGAGCCCCCACCTATGGCTACACCTTC CSARGQGAPTYGYTF
TRBJ2-1 TRBD2 . TRBV12-5 15 TGTGCTAGTGGTTACTCGGGGGGGAGGCACAATGAGCAGTTCTTC CASGYSGGRHNEQFF
TRBJ1-2 . . TRBV6-5 13 TGTGCCAGCAGCCCCGAGATGCACTATGGCTACACCTTC CASSPEMHYGYTF
TRBJ2-4 TRBD2 . TRBV11-2 14 TGTGCCAGCAGCTTACTCGGGGGGGGAAACATTCAGTACTTC CASSLLGGGNIQYF
TRBJ1-2 . . TRBV10-3 14 TGTGCCATCAGTGAAGGGAGGGAAGCCTATGGCTACACCTTC CAISEGREAYGYTF
TRBJ1-5 . few TRBV19 15 TGTGCCAGTAGTATCTTCTCAGGGGTGGGCCAGCCCCAGCATTTT CASSIFSGVGQPQHF
TRBJ1-3 . few TRBV7-9 13 TGTGCCAGCAGCTTAGACAGGGGAAACACCATATATTTT CASSLDRGNTIYF
TRBJ2-2 TRBD1 . TRBV6-1 13 TGTGCCAGCACCGAGACAGGGGTAGGGGAGCTGTTTTTT CASTETGVGELFF
TRBJ1-2 . . TRBV5-4 13 TGTGCCAGCAGCTCTCCGGCTAACTATGGCTACACCTTC CASSSPANYGYTF
TRBJ1-1 . . TRBV4-2 12 TGTGCCAGCAGCCTCCAGGACACTGAAGCTTTCTTT CASSLQDTEAFF
TRBJ1-2 . . TRBV5-6 13 TGTGCCAGCAGCTTGGCAGGGTCCTATGGCTACACCTTC CASSLAGSYGYTF
TRBJ2-7 TRBD1 . TRBV5-5 14 TGTGCCAGCAGCCCGAACGAGGGGGCGGGTGAGCAGTACTTC CASSPNEGAGEQYF
TRBJ2-1 . . TRBV4-2 16 TGTGCCAGCAGCCAAGATTGGGGTGGAAAACGGGGGTCGAGGTTCTTC CASSQDWGGKRGSRFF
TRBJ2-2 TRBD1 . TRBV9 15 TGTGCCAGCAGTCCCCCAGGACAGGGGGTCGGGGAGCTGTTTTTT CASSPPGQGVGELFF
TRBJ1-1 TRBD1 . TRBV18 15 TGTGCCAGCTTAGGACAGGGGGCGATAAGCCGTGAAGCTTTCTTT CASLGQGAISREAFF
TRBJ2-7 . . TRBV6-5 12 TGTGCCAGTCGGCGGGGGCTCGACGAGCAGTACTTC CASRRGLDEQYF
TRBJ2-7 . . TRBV7-9 13 TGTGCCAGCAACCTCGAGACAGGCCGCGAGCAGTACTTC CASNLETGREQYF
TRBJ1-1 TRBD1 few TRBV5-1 15 TGCGCCAGCAGCTTGGTCGGGACAGGGGGAACTGAAGCTTTCTTT CASSLVGTGGTEAFF
TRBJ2-2 . . TRBV5-6 15 TGTGCCAGCAGCCTGAGGGGACACCGGACCGGGGAGCTGTTTTTT CASSLRGHRTGELFF
TRBJ1-2 . . TRBV29-1 15 TGCAGCGTTGAGGCGGGACGGTTAGCTAACTATGGCTACACCTTC CSVEAGRLANYGYTF
TRBJ2-3 . . TRBV7-3 14 TGTGCCAGCAGCTTAACTGTCACACCAGATACGCAGTATTTT CASSLTVTPDTQYF
TRBJ2-2 . . TRBV5-6 14 TGTGCCAGCAGCCCAAGCCCGCTTGCCGGGGAGCTGTTTTTT CASSPSPLAGELFF
TRBJ1-4 . . TRBV18 14 TGTGCCAGCTCACCAAATGTCCGCCGGGAAAAACTGTTTTTT CASSPNVRREKLFF
TRBJ1-6 . few TRBV19 16 TGTGCCAGTAGTCAAGATCTAGGGGTTCGTAATTCACCCCTCCACTTT CASSQDLGVRNSPLHF
TRBJ1-2 . once TRBV20-1 11 TGCAGTGCCCTAGCAGGCGTCGGCTACACCTTC CSALAGVGYTF
TRBJ1-6 TRBD1 . TRBV6-5 16 TGTGCCAGCAGTTACTGGGACAGGAGGGATAATTCACCCCTCCACTTT CASSYWDRRDNSPLHF
TRBJ1-1 . . TRBV18 14 TGTGCCAGCTCACTACAGGACGAGAACACTGAAGCTTTCTTT CASSLQDENTEAFF